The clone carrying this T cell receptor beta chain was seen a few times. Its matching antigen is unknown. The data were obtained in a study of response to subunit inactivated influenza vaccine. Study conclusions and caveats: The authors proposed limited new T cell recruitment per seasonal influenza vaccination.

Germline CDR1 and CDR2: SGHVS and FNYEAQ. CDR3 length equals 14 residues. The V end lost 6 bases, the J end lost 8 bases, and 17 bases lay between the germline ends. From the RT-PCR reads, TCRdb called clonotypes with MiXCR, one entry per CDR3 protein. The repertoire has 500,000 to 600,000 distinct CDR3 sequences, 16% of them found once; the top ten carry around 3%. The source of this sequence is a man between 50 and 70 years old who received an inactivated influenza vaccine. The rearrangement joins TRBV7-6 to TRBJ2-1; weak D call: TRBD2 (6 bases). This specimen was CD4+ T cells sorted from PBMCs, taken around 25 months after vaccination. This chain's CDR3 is CASSPLAFGDEQFF. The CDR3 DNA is TGTGCCAGCAGTCCACTAGCCTTCGGGGATGAGCAGTTCTTC.